The clone carrying this TCR beta chain was counted at least ten times. The sample is drawn from a study of blood T cells in healthy people across ages. V lost 3 bases, J lost 10 bases, and 15 bases lay in between. Germline CDR1 and CDR2: SQVTM and ANQGSEA. The CDR3 has 12 amino acids. The authors ran a second PCR of about 7 to 11 cycles using a sample-barcoded 5' primer and a J-beta primer mix. Each sample yielded at least 3 million CDR3-containing paired-end reads. In TCRdb, the 5' RACE reads were re-called with MiXCR into one record per CDR3 protein. Of approximately 830,000 distinct CDR3 sequences listed, approximately 67% are singletons.

V and J are TRBV29-1 and TRBJ1-2; D is ambiguous. The sequencing input was blood. The receptor's source is a young man in good health. The CDR3 region is CSVDSSSLAYTF. The CDR3 region has the DNA TGCAGCGTTGACTCCTCCTCTCTAGCCTACACCTTC.